This passage covers 8 T cell receptor beta chains from one sample sequenced in a study of molecular identifiers for immune sequencing clone quantification. TCRdb ran MiXCR on the PCR reads and lists one entry per CDR3 protein. The sample carries 300,000 to 400,000 distinct CDR3 sequences, about 22% recorded once. The sequenced material came from naive CD8+ T cells from blood, with Jurkat cell RNA spiked in. Sample subset: FACS-sorted CD8+CD4-CCR7+CD45RA+ naive T cells. The receptor set was obtained from a human donor in good health. Some libraries in this study had Jurkat cell RNA spiked in.

This clonotype was found a few times. This chain connects TRBV12-3 or TRBV12-4 to TRBJ2-2, with no clear D. The CDR3 covers 13 residues. Trimming shortened V by 4 bases and J by 4 bases, and 7 bases separated the two germline ends. DNA for the CDR3: TGTGCCAGCAGTTGGCGGCTCACCGGGGAGCTGTTTTTT. It codes for CASSWRLTGELFF.

On this clonotype: A much larger clone differs from this one at a single base, so this may be a read error. The chain carries TRBV20-1 and TRBJ2-5, with 9 bases identical to TRBD2. The V gene end was trimmed by 6 bases and the J gene end by 1 base; junction bases not matched to a gene: 3. Looked up from germline, CDR1 is DFQATT and CDR2 is SNEGSKA (reference sequence). This CDR3 is 13 amino acids long. The CDR3 is CSAATSGQETQYF. DNA for the CDR3: TGCAGTGCCGCGACTAGCGGCCAAGAGACCCAGTACTTC.

This clonotype has a count of ten or more. The chain uses TRBV6-6 and TRBJ1-1, with D unclear. V lost 2 bases and J 1 base, leaving 8 bases between the germline ends. CDR1 and CDR2 from the germline V gene are MNHNY and SVGAGI (reference sequence). The CDR3 is 14 amino acids. The CDR3 bases are TGTGCCAGCAGTTACAGGGATCAGAACACTGAAGCTTTCTTT. Encoded protein: CASSYRDQNTEAFF.

The genes are TRBV5-8 and TRBJ2-7; 10 positions agree with TRBD1. Germline V gives CDR1 SGHTS, CDR2 YDEGEE. Trimming at V came to 3 bases and at J to 0 bases, leaving 3 bases not matched to a gene. The CDR3 is made up of 15 amino acids. The CDR3 DNA reads TGTGCCAGCAGCTGGGGGACAGGGGTCTCCTACGAGCAGTACTTC. Encoded protein: CASSWGTGVSYEQYF.

This clonotype showed up many times. The chain joins TRBV4-1 to TRBJ2-7; D is ambiguous. Germline CDR1 reads MGHRA; CDR2 reads YSYEKL. The V end lost 3 bases, the J end lost 7 bases, and 7 bases lay between the germline ends. CDR3 length: 11 residues. As DNA, the CDR3 is TGCGCCAGCAGCCAGGGCCCTGAGCAGTACTTC. This translates into CASSQGPEQYF.

In this sample, this clonotype turned up a few times. The chain combines TRBV12-3 or TRBV12-4 with TRBJ2-1; a weak D match, TRBD2 (5 bases). This CDR3 region has 13 residues. V shed 5 bases and J shed 12 bases, with 17 bases lying between them. CDR3 protein: CASSPPGDLGQFF. The DNA of the CDR3 is TGTGCCAGCAGTCCTCCCGGGGATCTTGGGCAGTTCTTC.

As to this clonotype: With a much larger clone just one base away, this may be a read error. CDR3 DNA sequence: TGTGCCACGGACAGGGCTAATGACAAGCAGTACTTC. This translates into CATDRANDKQYF. The chain uses TRBV30 and TRBJ2-7, with 8 bases lining up with TRBD1. V shed 8 bases, J shed 8 bases, and the junction held 11 bases outside the gene matches. The CDR3 totals 12 residues. Germline V gene lookup returns CDR1 GTSNPN and CDR2 SVGIG (reference sequence).

This clonotype was seen at least ten times. The chain joins TRBV6-1 to TRBJ2-4; D gene uncertain. The CDR3 is 15 amino acids. Trimming removed 5 bases from V and 3 bases from J, with 14 bases in between. Germline V gene sequence: CDR1 MNHNS, CDR2 SASEGT. CDR3 sequence (DNA): TGTGCCAGCAGTTACAGTCGAGGTAGCAAAAACATTCAGTACTTC. Its translation is CASSYSRGSKNIQYF.